The 19 T cell receptor beta chains below all came from one sample that was sequenced in a study of blood T cell repertoires in COVID-19. The assay was immunoSEQ multiplex PCR, and TCRdb's table has in-frame clones only and misses some. The data show about 110,000 clones, 75% to 90% seen once. The material sequenced was peripheral blood. The receptors come from a woman aged 45-60 years with acute or convalescent COVID-19.

The chain links TRBV7-2 to TRBJ1-2; D is unresolved. V was cut by 2 bases and J by 5 bases, with 9 bases left in between. The CDR3 is 13 amino acids. In germline, CDR1 is SGHTA, CDR2 FQGNSA. The CDR3 loop reads CASSLPPSYGYTF. The DNA for the CDR3 is TGTGCCAGCAGCTTACCCCCCAGTTATGGCTACACCTTC.

The chain has TRBV2 and TRBJ1-2; 7 bases fit TRBD1. V was pared by 8 bases and J by 4 bases, with 7 bases of the junction left unmatched. The CDR3 is 13 amino acids. Looked up from germline, CDR1 is SNHLY and CDR2 is FYNNEI. CDR3 region: CASFKQGIYGYTF. The CDR3 DNA sequence: TGTGCCAGCTTTAAACAGGGGATCTATGGCTACACCTTC.

The rearrangement links TRBV15 to TRBJ2-5, with D hard to call. With 5 bases removed from V and 2 bases from J, the gap between germline ends came to 12 bases. Germline-derived CDR1 and CDR2 are LNHNV and YYDKDF (reference sequence). This CDR3 is built from 14 residues. CDR3 sequence reads: CATSQGAVQETQYF. For the CDR3, the DNA is TGTGCCACCAGCCAAGGTGCGGTACAAGAGACCCAGTACTTC.

This rearrangement joins TRBV7-2 to TRBJ1-2, with 7 bases matching TRBD1. Trimming took 7 bases from V and 7 from J; bases not matched to a gene: 9. Germline assignment: CDR1 SGHTA and CDR2 FQGNSA. The CDR3 contains 13 residues. CDR3 amino acids: CASTPTGRGGYTF. In DNA form, the CDR3 reads TGTGCCAGCACACCGACAGGGCGGGGTGGCTACACCTTC. Variable domain in full (rest from reference TRBV7-2 and TRBJ1-2): GAGVSQSPSNKVTEKGKDVELRCDPISGHTALYWYRQSLGQGLEFLIYFQGNSAPDKSGLPSDRFSAERTGGSVSTLTIQRTQQEDSAVYLCASTPTGRGGYTFGSGTRLTVV.

This sequence joins TRBV6-2 or TRBV6-3 and TRBJ2-7, with D tentatively TRBD1 (6 bases). V lost 5 bases and J 6 bases, leaving 8 bases between the germline ends. Germline V gene lookup returns CDR1 MNHEY and CDR2 SVGEGT. The length of the CDR3 is 11 residues. CDR3 sequence reads: CASSRGFEQYF. DNA for the CDR3: TGTGCCAGCAGTAGGGGGTTCGAGCAGTACTTC.

The V gene is TRBV14, the J gene TRBJ2-7, with 9 bases aligning to TRBD1. J gave up 5 bases and V 1 base, and 12 bases lay outside the gene matches. Germline lookup yields CDR1 SGHDN and CDR2 FVKESK. The CDR3 consists of 17 residues. For the CDR3, the DNA is TGTGCCAGCAGCCAAGGCGGACAGGGGAATTTTTTCGACGAGCAGTACTTC. Encoded protein: CASSQGGQGNFFDEQYF.

This rearrangement joins TRBV6-4 to TRBJ2-2, with D tentatively TRBD2 (7 bases). V was clipped by 5 bases and J by 6 bases, with 16 bases between them. This CDR3 is 15 amino acids long. CDR1 and CDR2 from the germline V gene are MRHNA and SNTAGT. CDR3 amino acids: CASSPRGGNAGELFF. The CDR3 nucleotides are TGTGCCAGCAGTCCACGCGGGGGCAACGCCGGGGAGCTGTTTTTT.

The chain recombines TRBV19 with TRBJ2-1; the match to TRBD2 covers 7 bases. The CDR3 runs to 16 residues. V trimming: 3 bases; J trimming: 9 bases; junction bases outside the gene matches: 14. Germline V gives CDR1 LNHDA, CDR2 SQIVND (reference sequence). In nucleotides, the CDR3 is TGTGCCAGTAGTATCCTAGGGTTGGCGGGAGAGCGTGAGCAGTTCTTC. Its translation: CASSILGLAGEREQFF.

The V and J genes are TRBV7-9 and TRBJ1-2, with TRBD1 matching over 7 bases. The CDR3 totals 15 residues. J was trimmed by 2 bases and V by 5 bases; bases with no gene match: 8. Germline CDR1 SEHNR, CDR2 FQNEAQ (reference sequence). CDR3 nucleotide sequence: TGTGCCAGCAGCCGGACAGGATCAGGGAACTATGGCTACACCTTC. Translation: CASSRTGSGNYGYTF. The whole variable domain, remainder taken from reference TRBV7-9 and TRBJ1-2, is DTGVSQNPRHKITKRGQNVTFRCDPISEHNRLYWYRQTLGQGPEFLTYFQNEAQLEKSRLLSDRFSAERPKGSFSTLEIQRTEQGDSAMYLCASSRTGSGNYGYTFGSGTRLTVV.

Only one count was recorded for this clone. Here the CDR3 DNA reads TGTGCCAGCAGCCCCCTAGCGGGAGGCCCCACCGGGGAGCTGTTTTTT. Its protein is CASSPLAGGPTGELFF. This chain connects TRBV7-3 to TRBJ2-2; TRBD2 aligns across 11 bases. The CDR3 totals 16 residues. With V trimmed by 5 bases and J by 4 bases, 6 bases remained unmatched. CDR1 and CDR2 from the germline V gene are SGHTA and FQGTGA. Complete variable domain (other parts from reference TRBV7-3 and TRBJ2-2): GAGVSQTPSNKVTEKGKYVELRCDPISGHTALYWYRQSLGQGPEFLIYFQGTGAADDSGLPNDRFFAVRPEGSVSTLKIQRTERGDSAVYLCASSPLAGGPTGELFFGEGSRLTVL.

The CDR3 DNA reads TGTGCCAGCAGTTTAGGCGACAGGGGCGGCGGCTACACCTTC. Encoded protein: CASSLGDRGGGYTF. The rearrangement uses TRBV28 and TRBJ1-2, with 8 bases matching TRBD1. CDR1 is MDHEN and CDR2 is SYDVKM in the germline V gene. CDR3 length: 14 amino acids. Trimming took 2 bases from V and 8 from J; bases not matched to a gene: 7.

The chain carries TRBV2 and TRBJ1-6; 7 bases map to TRBD1. After removal of 8 bases from V and 2 bases from J, the junction contained 15 bases not matched to a gene. Per germline, CDR1 SNHLY and CDR2 FYNNEI. The CDR3 contains 18 residues. CDR3 DNA sequence: TGTGCCAGCGCAGTTCGGACAGGTCTTGACACCTATAATTCACCCCTCCACTTT. As protein: CASAVRTGLDTYNSPLHF.

The V call is TRBV5-5, the J call TRBJ1-6, with TRBD1 identical over 9 bases. The CDR3 has 15 residues. Germline lookup yields CDR1 SGHKS and CDR2 YYEKEE (reference sequence). V was clipped by 4 bases and J by 9 bases; unmatched bases: 8. This chain's CDR3 is CASSPGQGAGSPLHF. The CDR3 DNA sequence: TGTGCCAGCAGCCCGGGACAGGGAGCGGGTTCACCCCTCCACTTT.

This clone has only one observation. The chain combines TRBV6-2 or TRBV6-3 with TRBJ2-1, with D perhaps TRBD2 (5 bases). The length of the CDR3 is 20 residues. In germline, CDR1 is MNHEY, CDR2 SVGEGT. The ends were cut back, 5 bases at V and 3 bases at J, with 29 bases in the middle. This CDR3 is CASSNPLSPISRGIYNEQFF. CDR3 coding DNA: TGTGCCAGCAGTAACCCACTCTCCCCTATATCCCGGGGAATCTACAATGAGCAGTTCTTC.

The V gene is TRBV6-5, the J gene TRBJ1-2, with 8 nucleotides matching TRBD1. CDR1 is MNHEY, CDR2 SVGAGI, per germline. This CDR3 has 14 amino acids. Unmatched junction bases numbered 6, after V lost 5 bases and J lost 4 bases. This CDR3 is CASSLRQGTYGYTF. In DNA, the CDR3 is TGTGCCAGCAGTCTCCGACAGGGGACCTATGGCTACACCTTC.

J is TRBJ1-2 and V is TRBV28; 8 bases are a match to TRBD1. The CDR3 has 17 amino acids. Germline CDR1 and CDR2: MDHEN and SYDVKM. V was pared by 2 bases and J by 4 bases, with 12 bases of the junction left unmatched. CDR3 in DNA: TGTGCCAGCAGTTTACCCCACCTTAGACAGGGGCGCTATGGCTACACCTTC. Its translation: CASSLPHLRQGRYGYTF.

The chain has TRBV15 and TRBJ2-7; no reliable D call. Germline V CDR1 and CDR2: LNHNV, YYDKDF (reference sequence). CDR3 length equals 13 residues. V lost 0 bases, J lost 3 bases, and 6 bases lay in between. The CDR3: CATSRDQDYEQYF. The CDR3 DNA is TGTGCCACCAGCAGAGATCAGGACTACGAGCAGTACTTC.

The J gene is TRBJ2-3, the V gene TRBV30; D may be TRBD1 (6 bases). There are 13 residues in the CDR3. The V gene's germline CDR1 is GTSNPN and CDR2 SVGIG (reference sequence). Trimming took off 5 bases at V and 3 bases at J, with 12 bases between the two ends. This chain's CDR3 is CAWQGRGTDTQYF. DNA of the CDR3: TGTGCCTGGCAAGGCAGGGGTACAGATACGCAGTATTTT.

The V call is TRBV2, the J call TRBJ2-2; 8 positions match TRBD2. Germline CDR1 is SNHLY and CDR2 is FYNNEI. This CDR3 has 15 amino acids. With 4 bases clipped from V and 5 bases from J, the junction kept 6 bases outside the gene matches. This chain's CDR3 is CASSGSGGVTGELFF. CDR3 nucleotides: TGTGCCAGCAGTGGGAGCGGGGGAGTAACCGGGGAGCTGTTTTTT.